The 32 T cell receptor beta chains below were found in one sample sequenced in a study of OX40 agonist ivuxolimab in advanced cancers. Some clones are missing from TCRdb's copy, which holds only in-frame ones; the method was immunoSEQ multiplex PCR. There are 22,000 or so clones in the sample; 78% occur only once, and over 15% lies in the top ten. The source was CD4+ or CD8+ T cells sorted from blood, collected in a trial of the OX40 agonist ivuxolimab. Receptors were obtained from an adult with an advanced solid tumor such as melanoma, head and neck, liver or kidney cancer.

The CDR3 sequence: CASSSRQGPYEQYF. CDR3 sequence (DNA): TGTGCCAGCAGTAGTCGACAGGGGCCCTACGAGCAGTACTTC. The V and J genes are TRBV6-1 and TRBJ2-7; the match to TRBD1 covers 8 bases. CDR3 length: 14 residues. Germline V CDR1 and CDR2: MNHNS, SASEGT. The J segment lost 2 bases and the V segment lost 5 bases, leaving 5 bases of the junction unmatched.

This CDR3 is CASSPIRDRETQYF. The CDR3 DNA sequence: TGTGCCAGCAGCCCCATCAGGGACAGGGAGACCCAGTACTTC. The chain has TRBV7-9 and TRBJ2-5; 8 bases are a match to TRBD1. The CDR3 spans 14 residues. The germline V gene has CDR1 SEHNR and CDR2 FQNEAQ (reference sequence). Unmatched junction bases numbered 7, after V lost 5 bases and J lost 5 bases.

Points on this clone: Distinct nucleotide sequences in the sample also encode this CDR3. This sequence joins TRBV9 and TRBJ1-5, with D unclear. Looked up from germline, CDR1 is SGDLS and CDR2 is YYNGEE. Trimming cost V 0 bases and J 3 bases, with 7 bases left between them. The CDR3 length is 14 residues. CDR3 region: CASSVEGLNQPQHF. CDR3 bases: TGTGCCAGCAGCGTAGAAGGGCTCAATCAGCCCCAGCATTTT.

The chain carries TRBV27 and TRBJ2-7, with a possible D match to TRBD1 (6 bases). V lost 1 base and J 2 bases, leaving 9 bases between the germline ends. There are 14 residues in the CDR3. The V gene's germline CDR1 is MNHEY and CDR2 SMNVEV (reference sequence). The CDR3 DNA reads TGTGCCAGCAGTTTATTGGCAGGGGCCTACGAGCAGTACTTC. Translation: CASSLLAGAYEQYF.

In its sample, this clone ranks as medium-sized. The rearrangement links TRBV10-1 to TRBJ2-2; tentatively, D is TRBD1 (6 bases). The CDR3 has 16 residues. V was clipped by 4 bases and J by 7 bases, with 19 bases between them. Germline loops: CDR1 WNHNN, CDR2 SYGVQD (reference sequence). The CDR3 DNA sequence: TGCGCCAGCAGTGCATATATACAGGGCGATGGCGGGGAGCTGTTTTTT. Translating gives CASSAYIQGDGGELFF.

The chain links TRBV5-6 to TRBJ2-1; D is possibly TRBD2 (6 bases). V was trimmed by 5 bases and J by 5 bases, leaving 17 bases between them. The CDR3 has 15 amino acids. CDR1 SGHDT and CDR2 YYEEEE come from the germline V gene. The CDR3, as DNA: TGTGCCAGCAGATCTACTAGCATATCTCACAATGAGCAGTTCTTC. It translates to CASRSTSISHNEQFF.

V and J are TRBV11-3 and TRBJ2-7; D is unresolved. With 1 base removed from V and 6 bases from J, the gap between germline ends came to 10 bases. The CDR3 sequence is 13 residues long. Germline CDR1 reads SGHNT; CDR2 reads YENEEA. CDR3 region: CASSLGSWLEQYF. CDR3 DNA: TGTGCCAGCAGCTTAGGGTCTTGGCTCGAGCAGTACTTC.

The chain joins TRBV19 to TRBJ2-5; perhaps TRBD1 as D (8 bases). Between the trimmed V and J ends, which lost 7 bases and 2 bases, there was a span of 17 bases. There are 15 residues in the CDR3. Germline V gene data show CDR1 as LNHDA and CDR2 as SQIVND (reference sequence). The CDR3 here is CASKGRGRGQETQYF. CDR3 nucleotides: TGTGCCAGTAAGGGCAGGGGGCGGGGGCAAGAGACCCAGTACTTC.

This clone came up once. The chain combines TRBV5-1 with TRBJ2-1, with 9 bases aligning to TRBD2. CDR1 and CDR2 (germline): SGHRS, YFSETQ. The V segment lost 0 bases and the J segment 3 bases; nucleotides outside the gene matches: 4. The CDR3 loop spans 16 amino acids. The CDR3 protein is CASSLVRTSVYNEQFF. In DNA, the CDR3 is TGCGCCAGCAGCTTGGTGCGGACTAGCGTCTACAATGAGCAGTTCTTC. Filled out from reference TRBV5-1 and TRBJ2-1, the complete variable domain reads KAGVTQTPRYLIKTRGQQVTLSCSPISGHRSVSWYQQTPGQGLQFLFEYFSETQRNKGNFPGRFSGRQFSNSRSEMNVSTLELGDSALYLCASSLVRTSVYNEQFFGPGTRLTVL.

This clone appeared a single time. This chain joins TRBV5-4 and TRBJ1-1; unclear D gene. The CDR3 runs 13 residues. The V end lost 1 base, the J end lost 7 bases, and 11 bases lay between the germline ends. Germline values: CDR1 SGHNT, CDR2 YYREEE (reference sequence). For the CDR3, the DNA is TGTGCCAGCAGCTTGAGTTCACAGTATGAAGCTTTCTTT. Translation gives CASSLSSQYEAFF.

The chain uses TRBV19 and TRBJ1-2, with D perhaps matching TRBD1 (6 bases). The V and J ends lost 5 bases and 7 bases respectively, with 17 bases between them. The CDR3 has 14 amino acids. Germline V lookup: CDR1 LNHDA, CDR2 SQIVND (reference sequence). CDR3 DNA sequence: TGTGCCAGTAGTCCGGTACAGGGTGCCGCTGGCTACACCTTC. This codes for CASSPVQGAAGYTF.

The rearrangement joins TRBV6-6 to TRBJ2-7; TRBD1 is a possible D gene (6 bases). The CDR3 sequence is 14 residues long. Between the trimmed V and J ends, which lost 2 bases and 0 bases, there was a span of 8 bases. CDR1 is MNHNY and CDR2 is SVGAGI in the germline V gene (reference sequence). In nucleotides, the CDR3 is TGTGCCAGCAGTTACGGACAGAGCTCCTACGAGCAGTACTTC. Amino acid sequence: CASSYGQSSYEQYF.

This clone was seen more than once but under ten times. The chain links TRBV6-1 to TRBJ1-1, with a tentative D call TRBD1 (5 bases). The CDR3 sequence is 14 residues long. The V end lost 4 bases, the J end lost 2 bases, and 11 bases lay between the germline ends. Germline V lookup: CDR1 MNHNS, CDR2 SASEGT. CDR3 in DNA: TGTGCCAGCAGTGTCGGGACCGGTAACACTGAAGCTTTCTTT. It encodes CASSVGTGNTEAFF.

The CDR3 is CASSLRDSFYGYTF. CDR3 sequence (DNA): TGTGCCAGCAGCTTAAGGGACAGCTTCTATGGCTACACCTTC. The rearrangement uses TRBV7-6 and TRBJ1-2; 7 bases agree with TRBD1. V shed 2 bases, J shed 4 bases, and the junction held 4 bases outside the gene matches. CDR1 and CDR2 from the germline V gene are SGHVS and FNYEAQ. This CDR3 is built from 14 residues.

The chain uses TRBV30 and TRBJ1-1, with D uncertain. Germline lookup yields CDR1 GTSNPN and CDR2 SVGIG (reference sequence). The CDR3 spans 11 residues. Between the trimmed V and J ends, which lost 2 bases and 5 bases, there was a span of 6 bases. CDR3 bases: TGTGCCTGGAGTCAACAAACTGAAGCTTTCTTT. It codes for CAWSQQTEAFF.

V usage is TRBV14 and J usage is TRBJ2-1, with TRBD2 as a possible D gene (6 bases). This CDR3 has 13 amino acids. Trimming took off 2 bases at V and 14 bases at J, with 16 bases between the two ends. Germline CDR1 is SGHDN and CDR2 is FVKESK. CDR3 sequence reads: CASSQFFIGGKFF. CDR3 in DNA: TGTGCCAGCAGCCAATTTTTCATCGGGGGAAAGTTCTTC.

This chain links TRBV9 with TRBJ2-5, with a weak D call TRBD1 (6 bases). Trimming took 4 bases from V and 5 from J, leaving 15 bases between them. The CDR3 runs to 14 residues. Germline V gene lookup returns CDR1 SGDLS and CDR2 YYNGEE. The DNA of the CDR3 is TGTGCCAGCAGCAAGACCACAGGGTACGAGACCCAGTACTTC. Its translation is CASSKTTGYETQYF.

The sample holds a few counts of this clone. The rearrangement links TRBV7-2 to TRBJ1-6; 10 nucleotides match TRBD1. The CDR3 loop spans 15 amino acids. The germline CDR1 and CDR2 sequences are SGHTA and FQGNSA. V lost 3 bases and J lost 6; bases outside the gene matches: 2. In DNA, the CDR3 is TGTGCCAGCAGCTTCCGGACAGGGGGTAATTCACCCCTCCACTTT. Amino acid sequence: CASSFRTGGNSPLHF.

The chain recombines TRBV14 with TRBJ1-1; D not resolved. Germline V gene data show CDR1 as SGHDN and CDR2 as FVKESK. The ends were cut back, 4 bases at V and 1 base at J, with 16 bases in the middle. This CDR3 contains 16 residues. In DNA, the CDR3 is TGTGCCAGCAGCCGTGGGATAGAATGGTGGAACACTGAAGCTTTCTTT. Its translation: CASSRGIEWWNTEAFF.

The chain is built from TRBV25-1 and TRBJ2-1; a weak D match, TRBD1 (5 bases). This CDR3 region has 14 residues. The germline gives CDR1 MGHDK, CDR2 SYGVNS. Trimming pared 5 bases from V and 7 bases from J, leaving 15 bases between. The CDR3 region is CASSLPGWRNEQFF. In nucleotides, the CDR3 is TGTGCCAGCAGTCTACCAGGGTGGCGGAATGAGCAGTTCTTC.

The V gene is TRBV18, the J gene TRBJ1-1, with D tentatively TRBD1 (6 bases). V was clipped by 6 bases and J by 4 bases, with 21 bases between them. The CDR3 has 16 amino acids. Germline CDR1 and CDR2: KGHSH and LQKENI. CDR3 in DNA: TGTGCCAGCTCGTTCGGTCCGGCAGGGGATGCCACTGAAGCTTTCTTT. Protein sequence: CASSFGPAGDATEAFF.

The chain carries TRBV6-1 and TRBJ2-2, with D unresolved. The CDR3 has 14 amino acids. V was cut by 5 bases and J by 0 bases, with 7 bases left in between. Germline CDR1 and CDR2: MNHNS and SASEGT. CDR3 nucleotides: TGTGCCAGCAGTCACAAGGCGAACACCGGGGAGCTGTTTTTT. Translation: CASSHKANTGELFF.

The chain is built from TRBV5-1 and TRBJ1-1; weak D call: TRBD1 (6 bases). This CDR3 is 14 amino acids long. Trimming took 4 bases from V and 1 from J, leaving 11 bases between them. Germline V lookup: CDR1 SGHRS, CDR2 YFSETQ. CDR3 DNA sequence: TGCGCCAGCAGCATACGGGACACGAACACTGAAGCTTTCTTT. It translates to CASSIRDTNTEAFF.

This clone was picked up a small number of times. A much larger clone is a single base away; this may be a read error. V gene TRBV6-4 combines with J gene TRBJ1-5; 10 positions agree with TRBD1. CDR1 MRHNA and CDR2 SNTAGT come from the germline V gene. The CDR3 runs 14 residues. V lost 10 bases to trimming and J lost 0 bases; unmatched junction nucleotides: 3. The CDR3 spells CATGTGDSNQPQHF. The CDR3 bases are TGTGCCACCGGGACAGGGGATAGCAATCAGCCCCAGCATTTT.

This rearrangement joins TRBV18 to TRBJ2-3, with D perhaps being TRBD1 or TRBD2 (7 bases each). This CDR3 spans 22 amino acids. V was cut by 2 bases and J by 2 bases, with 32 bases left in between. The germline V gene encodes CDR1 KGHSH and CDR2 LQKENI. CDR3 sequence reads: CASSPEETYRGEREGHTDTQYF. CDR3 nucleotide sequence: TGTGCCAGCTCACCAGAGGAGACCTACAGGGGAGAGCGGGAAGGCCACACAGATACGCAGTATTTT. Full variable domain (remainder filled in from reference TRBV18 and TRBJ2-3): NAGVMQNPRHLVRRRGQEARLRCSPMKGHSHVYWYRQLPEEGLKFMVYLQKENIIDESGMPKERFSAEFPKEGPSILRIQQVVRGDSAAYFCASSPEETYRGEREGHTDTQYFGPGTRLTVL.

As to this clone: The sample has other DNA sequences that encode this CDR3 too. Here the CDR3 DNA reads TGTGCCTGGAACGGGGGGTTTACGGATACGCAGTATTTT. Protein sequence: CAWNGGFTDTQYF. The V call is TRBV30, the J call TRBJ2-3; 7 nucleotides line up with TRBD2. This CDR3 comprises 13 residues. Germline CDR1 GTSNPN, CDR2 SVGIG (reference sequence). Unmatched junction bases numbered 7, after V lost 4 bases and J lost 6 bases.

The chain carries TRBV5-6 and TRBJ2-1; 7 bases are a match to TRBD2. The CDR3 sequence is 13 residues long. CDR1 and CDR2 from the germline V gene are SGHDT and YYEEEE. V was pared by 2 bases and J by 7 bases, with 3 bases of the junction left unmatched. Here the CDR3 reads CASSFSGGNEQFF. The DNA for the CDR3 is TGTGCCAGCAGCTTCTCGGGGGGAAATGAGCAGTTCTTC.

The chain links TRBV19 to TRBJ2-1; TRBD2 aligns across 12 bases. Germline V gene lookup returns CDR1 LNHDA and CDR2 SQIVND (reference sequence). The CDR3 is 17 amino acids. Trimming took 6 bases from V and 6 from J; bases not matched to a gene: 12. CDR3 sequence (DNA): TGTGCCAGTAGCATCTCTAGCGGGGGGGCGGCAGGCAATGAGCAGTTCTTC. This codes for CASSISSGGAAGNEQFF.

J is TRBJ2-6 and V is TRBV28; 7 nucleotides align to TRBD1. V lost 8 bases and J lost 0; bases outside the gene matches: 4. Germline V gene sequence: CDR1 MDHEN, CDR2 SYDVKM. The CDR3 has 15 residues. The CDR3 region is CASSGQHSGANVLTF. As DNA, the CDR3 is TGTGCCAGCTCGGGACAGCACTCTGGGGCCAACGTCCTGACTTTC.

The chain recombines TRBV6-4 with TRBJ2-2; 13 nucleotides match TRBD2. CDR1 and CDR2 from the germline V gene are MRHNA and SNTAGT. Trimming removed 8 bases from V and 3 bases from J; junction bases left unmatched: 3. This CDR3 is 15 amino acids long. The CDR3 nucleotides are TGTGCCAGCCAGACTAGCGGGGGGTACACCGGGGAGCTGTTTTTT. Translation: CASQTSGGYTGELFF.

The chain uses TRBV29-1 and TRBJ2-2, with D perhaps matching TRBD1 (6 bases). The CDR3 has 14 amino acids. The germline V and J ends were trimmed by 5 bases and 4 bases, with 14 bases remaining between them. Germline V gene data show CDR1 as SQVTM and CDR2 as ANQGSEA. The CDR3 here is CSVFTGSPTGELFF. The CDR3 DNA reads as TGCAGCGTTTTTACAGGGAGCCCCACCGGGGAGCTGTTTTTT.

The chain employs TRBV28 and TRBJ2-5; D not certain. Trimming cost V 6 bases and J 5 bases, with 16 bases left between them. The CDR3 consists of 14 residues. From germline, CDR1 is MDHEN and CDR2 SYDVKM. The CDR3 region has the DNA TGTGCCAGCAGCGAGGTGGGCAGAAGGGAGACCCAGTACTTC. The encoded protein is CASSEVGRRETQYF.